A single sample is the source of the 9 T cell receptor beta chains below, sequenced in a study of blood T cell repertoires in COVID-19. Here immunoSEQ multiplex PCR was the method, and the copy in TCRdb shows in-frame clones only, minus some. The sample records 50,000 to 75,000 clones, approximately 79% being singletons. Sequences were obtained from peripheral blood. The origin of the receptors is a woman over 75 with active or convalescent COVID-19.

The V and J genes are TRBV7-2 and TRBJ1-2; 7 bases align to TRBD1. CDR1 and CDR2 (germline): SGHTA, FQGNSA. The CDR3 loop spans 15 amino acids. J gave up 0 bases and V 5 bases, and 6 bases lay outside the gene matches. CDR3 loop: CASSLGTAPNYGYTF. CDR3 bases: TGTGCCAGCAGCCTGGGGACAGCGCCTAACTATGGCTACACCTTC. The variable domain in full, with the rest retrieved from reference TRBV7-2 and TRBJ1-2, is GAGVSQSPSNKVTEKGKDVELRCDPISGHTALYWYRQSLGQGLEFLIYFQGNSAPDKSGLPSDRFSAERTGGSVSTLTIQRTQQEDSAVYLCASSLGTAPNYGYTFGSGTRLTVV.

The chain joins TRBV5-1 to TRBJ2-1, with 12 bases fitting TRBD2. The junction had 4 bases not matched to a gene; V was cut back by 0 bases and J by 6 bases. This CDR3 has 16 amino acids. Looked up from germline, CDR1 is SGHRS and CDR2 is YFSETQ. The CDR3 coding sequence is TGCGCCAGCAGCTTGGTGACTAGCGGGGGTTCCAATGAGCAGTTCTTC. Amino acids: CASSLVTSGGSNEQFF.

This chain connects TRBV7-9 to TRBJ2-7; a possible D gene is TRBD2 (6 bases). This CDR3 comprises 14 residues. Germline loops: CDR1 SEHNR, CDR2 FQNEAQ (reference sequence). The V end lost 1 base, the J end lost 4 bases, and 11 bases lay between the germline ends. The DNA of the CDR3 is TGTGCCAGCAGCTTAGGGACTATAGAGTACGAGCAGTACTTC. The encoded protein is CASSLGTIEYEQYF.

The gene calls are TRBV4-2 and TRBJ1-2; TRBD1 is a possible D gene (6 bases). CDR1 and CDR2 (germline): LGHNA, YNFKEQ. The CDR3 totals 14 residues. V lost 0 bases and J lost 5, with 10 bases in between. CDR3 sequence: CASSQDRGTYGYTF. For the CDR3, the DNA is TGTGCCAGCAGCCAAGACCGAGGGACATATGGCTACACCTTC.

This clone was counted only a few times. V is TRBV9 and J is TRBJ2-3; D perhaps matches TRBD2 (6 bases). This CDR3 region has 15 residues. CDR1 is SGDLS and CDR2 is YYNGEE in the germline V gene. Trimming pared 2 bases from V and 2 bases from J, leaving 12 bases between. CDR3 DNA: TGTGCCAGCAGCGTCGGGGGTAGTTTCACAGATACGCAGTATTTT. Its protein is CASSVGGSFTDTQYF.

This sequence joins TRBV11-2 and TRBJ1-6; the D is unclear. V lost 2 bases, J lost 9 bases, and 14 bases lay in between. Germline assignment: CDR1 SGHAT and CDR2 FQNNGV. CDR3 length equals 15 residues. The CDR3: CASSLSPVGGSPLHF. CDR3 bases: TGTGCCAGCAGCTTAAGTCCGGTCGGAGGTTCACCCCTCCACTTT. The whole variable domain, filled in from reference TRBV11-2 and TRBJ1-6, reads EAGVAQSPRYKIIEKRQSVAFWCNPISGHATLYWYQQILGQGPKLLIQFQNNGVVDDSQLPKDRFSAERLKGVDSTLKIQPAKLEDSAVYLCASSLSPVGGSPLHFGNGTRLTVT.

This clone has a handful of counts. The V call is TRBV30, the J call TRBJ1-1, with D uncertain. The CDR3 has 14 amino acids. Germline loops: CDR1 GTSNPN, CDR2 SVGIG (reference sequence). Trimming left V 0 bases short and J 0 bases short, with 8 bases between. The CDR3 region has the DNA TGTGCCTGGAGTGTTTCGGGAGTGAACACTGAAGCTTTCTTT. This translates into CAWSVSGVNTEAFF. Together with reference TRBV30 and TRBJ1-1, the CDR3 gives the full variable domain: SQTIHQWPATLVQPVGSPLSLECTVEGTSNPNLYWYRQAAGRGLQLLFYSVGIGQISSEVPQNLSASRPQDRQFILSSKKLLLSDSGFYLCAWSVSGVNTEAFFGQGTRLTVV.

Remarks on this clone: Other DNA sequences within the sample encode an identical CDR3. V is TRBV27 and J is TRBJ1-1; 7 nucleotides line up with TRBD1. Germline V gene data show CDR1 as MNHEY and CDR2 as SMNVEV (reference sequence). With 6 bases clipped from V and 1 base from J, the junction kept 2 bases outside the gene matches. The CDR3 loop spans 13 amino acids. The CDR3 nucleotides are TGTGCCAGCAGCAGGGGGAGGAACACTGAAGCTTTCTTT. It translates to CASSRGRNTEAFF.

The chain joins TRBV4-1 to TRBJ1-5; TRBD1 is a possible D gene (5 bases). V was pared by 0 bases and J by 6 bases, with 18 bases between. Germline V gene lookup returns CDR1 MGHRA and CDR2 YSYEKL. The length of the CDR3 is 17 residues. This chain's CDR3 is CASSQDQRLDMGQPQHF. CDR3 coding DNA: TGCGCCAGCAGCCAAGATCAGCGCCTGGACATGGGTCAGCCCCAGCATTTT.